These 14 T cell receptor beta chains came from one sample sequenced in a study of blood T cell repertoires in COVID-19. Produced via immunoSEQ multiplex PCR; TCRdb's table is partial and in-frame only. The sample includes more than 350,000 clones, more than 80% of them seen just once. Sequencing input: PBMCs or T cells enriched from blood (not recorded which). Every receptor here comes from a man younger than 35 who had recovered from COVID-19.

The rearrangement joins TRBV3-1 (or the pseudogene TRBV3-2) to TRBJ1-3; D not certain. Germline assignment: CDR1 LGHDT and CDR2 YNNKEL (reference sequence). Deletions cut 4 bases from V and 0 bases from J, with 13 bases between. The CDR3 runs 16 residues. CDR3 in DNA: TGTGCCAGCAGCCCCCCGGGATCCTACTCTGGAAACACCATATATTTT. Translated: CASSPPGSYSGNTIYF.

This chain joins TRBV7-2 and TRBJ2-7; D may be TRBD2 (6 bases). CDR1 and CDR2 from the germline V gene are SGHTA and FQGNSA. V was cut by 5 bases and J by 7 bases, with 18 bases left in between. The CDR3 sequence is 14 residues long. The CDR3 DNA is TGTGCCAGCAGCCTCGGGAGCCTGCGCGGAGAGCAGTACTTC. It codes for CASSLGSLRGEQYF.

V is TRBV3-1 (or the pseudogene TRBV3-2) and J is TRBJ2-5; 7 bases agree with TRBD1. Germline CDR1 LGHDT, CDR2 YNNKEL (reference sequence). CDR3 length equals 16 residues. J was trimmed by 1 base and V by 1 base; bases with no gene match: 6. Written as DNA, the CDR3 is TGTGCCAGCAGCCAAGTTCTACACAGGGGCCAAGAGACCCAGTACTTC. Translating gives CASSQVLHRGQETQYF.

The chain carries TRBV28 and TRBJ1-2, with TRBD1 identical over 9 bases. With V trimmed by 6 bases and J by 8 bases, 4 bases remained unmatched. Germline V gene data show CDR1 as MDHEN and CDR2 as SYDVKM. The CDR3 sequence is 12 residues long. This chain's CDR3 is CASSTGGQGYTF. The CDR3 DNA sequence: TGTGCCAGCAGCACAGGGGGCCAGGGCTACACCTTC.

This clone is a singleton in its sample. The chain is built from TRBV6-1 and TRBJ2-1, with 9 bases identical to TRBD2. CDR3 size: 15 residues. Germline assignment: CDR1 MNHNS and CDR2 SASEGT. With 1 base clipped from V and 5 bases from J, the junction kept 3 bases outside the gene matches. The CDR3 spells CASSEEPSGNNEQFF. In DNA, the CDR3 is TGTGCCAGCAGTGAAGAACCTAGCGGGAACAATGAGCAGTTCTTC.

V usage is TRBV25-1 and J usage is TRBJ2-1, with TRBD1 matching over 10 bases. Losses at the gene ends were 4 bases for V and 7 bases for J; bases not matched to a gene: 4. This CDR3 comprises 14 residues. CDR1 and CDR2 from the germline V gene are MGHDK and SYGVNS. In nucleotides, the CDR3 is TGTGCCAGCAGTGGGGACAGGGGTTGGAATGAGCAGTTCTTC. Its translation is CASSGDRGWNEQFF.

The rearrangement uses TRBV10-3 and TRBJ1-6; 8 bases agree with TRBD1. The length of the CDR3 is 14 residues. After removal of 6 bases from V and 7 bases from J, the junction contained 5 bases not matched to a gene. Germline V gene lookup returns CDR1 ENHRY and CDR2 SYGVKD. The CDR3 reads CAIRPGQGNSPLHF. CDR3 DNA: TGTGCCATCAGGCCCGGACAGGGAAATTCACCCCTCCACTTT.

The gene calls are TRBV6-2 or TRBV6-3 and TRBJ1-6; D may be TRBD1 (5 bases). V gave up 4 bases and J gave up 9 bases, with 13 bases separating them. This CDR3 is 14 amino acids long. Per the germline V gene, CDR1 is MNHEY and CDR2 is SVGEGT. The CDR3 DNA reads TGTGCCAGCAGTTCCAATCAGGGCGTTTCACCCCTCCACTTT. It codes for CASSSNQGVSPLHF.

The chain has TRBV5-8 and TRBJ1-1; TRBD1 might be the D (5 bases). The CDR3 is 16 amino acids. The V end lost 5 bases, the J end lost 1 base, and 18 bases lay between the germline ends. From germline, CDR1 is SGHTS and CDR2 YDEGEE. The CDR3 nucleotides read TGTGCCAGCAGAAAGCCCCCCCCGGGGGGGAACACTGAAGCTTTCTTT. This encodes CASRKPPPGGNTEAFF.

J is TRBJ1-1 and V is TRBV6-6; 7 bases are a match to TRBD1. The CDR3 extends over 13 amino acids. V trimming: 8 bases; J trimming: 6 bases; junction bases outside the gene matches: 9. The germline CDR1 and CDR2 sequences are MNHNY and SVGAGI (reference sequence). The CDR3 reads CASVLRQGAEAFF. The CDR3 DNA is TGTGCCAGCGTCCTAAGGCAGGGGGCTGAAGCTTTCTTT.

The chain links TRBV28 to TRBJ1-1; the D is unclear. Trimming cost V 3 bases and J 4 bases, with 15 bases left between them. Germline-derived CDR1 and CDR2 are MDHEN and SYDVKM. This CDR3 has 15 amino acids. The chain's CDR3 is CASSLYAATSTEAFF. The CDR3 coding sequence is TGTGCCAGCAGTTTGTACGCAGCGACCAGCACTGAAGCTTTCTTT.

This rearrangement joins TRBV25-1 to TRBJ2-1; D might be TRBD1 (6 bases). Trimming pared 0 bases from V and 7 bases from J, leaving 7 bases between. Germline V lookup: CDR1 MGHDK, CDR2 SYGVNS. The CDR3 totals 13 residues. The DNA of the CDR3 is TGTGCCAGCAGTGAATACAGGGGTAATGAGCAGTTCTTC. Translating gives CASSEYRGNEQFF.

The chain has TRBV9 and TRBJ2-1, with 13 bases aligning to TRBD2. The CDR3 is made up of 17 amino acids. Per the germline V gene, CDR1 is SGDLS and CDR2 is YYNGEE. The junction had 8 bases not matched to a gene; V was cut back by 5 bases and J by 3 bases. The CDR3 DNA sequence: TGTGCCAGCAGTCCGGGACTAGCGGGGCGGTACTACAATGAGCAGTTCTTC. This sequence encodes CASSPGLAGRYYNEQFF.

V gene TRBV5-4 combines with J gene TRBJ1-1; D ambiguous. V shed 2 bases and J shed 1 base, with 6 bases lying between them. Germline loops: CDR1 SGHNT, CDR2 YYREEE (reference sequence). There are 13 residues in the CDR3. The CDR3 DNA reads TGTGCCAGCAGCTTACAGTCGAACACTGAAGCTTTCTTT. Its translation: CASSLQSNTEAFF.